The 29 T cell receptor beta chains below were found in one sample sequenced in a study of a mutant IDH1 vaccine in newly diagnosed glioma. The sample's time point: week 47, end of study. Every single dose of the vaccine, 300 ug of mutant IDH1 20-mer peptide, came with topical imiquimod. These receptors lack a known antigen. Some clones are missing from TCRdb's copy, which holds only in-frame ones; the method was immunoSEQ multiplex PCR. The table records about 94,000 clones, roughly 91% of them present only once. This specimen consisted of PBMCs, obtained from a glioma patient whose treatment included an IDH1 peptide vaccine. These TCRs come from a woman aged 50 to 60 with glioma.

The rearrangement uses TRBV5-5 and TRBJ2-7; TRBD2 agrees at 7 bases. The CDR3 is made up of 16 amino acids. The V segment lost 0 bases and the J segment 3 bases; nucleotides outside the gene matches: 9. Germline-derived CDR1 and CDR2 are SGHKS and YYEKEE (reference sequence). In DNA form, the CDR3 reads TGTGCCAGCAGCTTGGGTTGGGGGGAGGGCCTCTACGAGCAGTACTTC. This encodes CASSLGWGEGLYEQYF.

The chain carries TRBV5-1 and TRBJ2-7; the match to TRBD2 covers 7 bases. This CDR3 has 15 residues. Germline V gene data show CDR1 as SGHRS and CDR2 as YFSETQ. Trimming took 0 bases from V and 1 from J; bases not matched to a gene: 4. CDR3 in amino acids: CASSLAGEGSYEQYF. CDR3 coding DNA: TGCGCCAGCAGCTTGGCCGGGGAGGGATCCTACGAGCAGTACTTC.

The rearrangement uses TRBV6-5 and TRBJ1-2; no clear D. CDR1 and CDR2 (germline): MNHEY, SVGAGI. This CDR3 region has 13 residues. Trimming shortened V by 5 bases and J by 6 bases, and 13 bases separated the two germline ends. The CDR3, as DNA: TGTGCCAGCAGTGAGCCTGGGGTGGATGGCTACACCTTC. It is translated as CASSEPGVDGYTF.

The chain has TRBV27 and TRBJ2-3; D is perhaps TRBD1 (6 bases). The germline gives CDR1 MNHEY, CDR2 SMNVEV (reference sequence). Trimming shortened V by 6 bases and J by 4 bases, and 20 bases separated the two germline ends. The CDR3 is 16 amino acids. The CDR3 protein is CASSGLGGTVADTQYF. The CDR3, as DNA: TGTGCCAGCAGCGGGCTAGGGGGTACGGTAGCAGATACGCAGTATTTT.

The chain is built from TRBV29-1 and TRBJ1-2, with D possibly matching TRBD1 (6 bases). Per germline, CDR1 SQVTM and CDR2 ANQGSEA. Trimming shortened V by 7 bases and J by 5 bases, and 11 bases separated the two germline ends. CDR3 size: 11 residues. The CDR3 here is CSASDSYGYTF. DNA of the CDR3: TGCAGCGCCTCGGACAGTTATGGCTACACCTTC.

This clone was detected only a few times. The chain carries TRBV12-5 and TRBJ1-1, with a tentative D call TRBD1 (5 bases). CDR1 is LGHNT and CDR2 is FRNRAP in the germline V gene. The V gene lost 1 base and the J gene lost 7 bases, with 10 bases spanning the gap. CDR3 size: 13 residues. Here the CDR3 reads CASGLEWDFEAFF. The CDR3 nucleotides read TGTGCTAGTGGTTTGGAATGGGACTTTGAAGCTTTCTTT. The complete variable domain, with remaining parts taken from reference TRBV12-5 and TRBJ1-1, reads DARVTQTPRHKVTEMGQEVTMRCQPILGHNTVFWYRQTMMQGLELLAYFRNRAPLDDSGMPKDRFSAEMPDATLATLKIQPSEPRDSAVYFCASGLEWDFEAFFGQGTRLTVV.

A note on this clone: A junction end diverges from the germline sequence, so it may reflect a read error. The gene calls are TRBV7-9 and TRBJ2-1; TRBD1 matches at 10 bases. Germline-derived CDR1 and CDR2 are SEHNR and FQNEAQ (reference sequence). The CDR3 runs 18 residues. The CDR3 spells CASSSRGKGTGAYNERFF. CDR3 sequence (DNA): TGTGCCAGCAGCTCCCGAGGCAAAGGGACAGGGGCCTACAATGAGCGGTTCTTC.

This rearrangement joins TRBV27 to TRBJ2-7; 11 nucleotides align to TRBD1. Looked up from germline, CDR1 is MNHEY and CDR2 is SMNVEV (reference sequence). This CDR3 is built from 17 residues. The ends lost 3 bases at V and 3 bases at J; junction bases unmatched: 10. Here the CDR3 DNA reads TGTGCCAGCAGTTTGGACCGATCCGGGACAGGGGGCTACGAGCAGTACTTC. Translating gives CASSLDRSGTGGYEQYF.

As to this clone: Within the sample, other DNA sequences also encode this same CDR3. The CDR3 bases are TGCGCCAGCAGCTTCGGTAGGGCCCCCACAGATACGCAGTATTTT. Protein product: CASSFGRAPTDTQYF. V and J are TRBV5-1 and TRBJ2-3; D gene unclear. Between the trimmed V and J ends, which lost 2 bases and 2 bases, there was a span of 12 bases. Germline V CDR1 and CDR2: SGHRS, YFSETQ. This CDR3 is built from 15 residues.

This clone turned up a few times. V gene TRBV4-1 combines with J gene TRBJ1-1; D unclear. This CDR3 contains 14 residues. Trimming took 2 bases from V and 11 from J, leaving 18 bases between them. Germline V lookup: CDR1 MGHRA, CDR2 YSYEKL. CDR3 loop: CASSQLGLIRMAFF. The DNA for the CDR3 is TGCGCCAGCAGCCAACTGGGCCTCATACGGATGGCTTTCTTT.

The chain couples TRBV28 to TRBJ1-6; D remains unclear. In germline, CDR1 is MDHEN, CDR2 SYDVKM. V was clipped by 6 bases and J by 4 bases, with 7 bases between them. The CDR3 is made up of 13 amino acids. The CDR3 DNA sequence: TGTGCCAGCAGCGCAGGATATAATTCACCCCTCCACTTT. Residues: CASSAGYNSPLHF.

This chain uses TRBV4-1 with TRBJ2-7, with TRBD1 matching over 7 bases. Germline loops: CDR1 MGHRA, CDR2 YSYEKL. This CDR3 comprises 15 residues. After removal of 4 bases from V and 0 bases from J, the junction contained 6 bases not matched to a gene. In DNA form, the CDR3 reads TGCGCCAGCAGCCGCGACAGGGACAGCTCCTACGAGCAGTACTTC. It codes for CASSRDRDSSYEQYF.

The CDR3 DNA is TGTGCCAGCAGTACGACAGGGATTTATGGCTACACCTTC. Residues: CASSTTGIYGYTF. The chain recombines TRBV6-6 with TRBJ1-2, with TRBD1 matching over 7 bases. The CDR3 totals 13 residues. The V gene end was trimmed by 5 bases and the J gene end by 5 bases; junction bases not matched to a gene: 5. CDR1 is MNHNY and CDR2 is SVGAGI in the germline V gene (reference sequence).

The CDR3 region has the DNA TGTGCCAGCAGCTCGTTCGGGGATACGCAGTATTTT. This gives the protein CASSSFGDTQYF. This chain joins TRBV7-2 and TRBJ2-3; D gene uncertain. The V and J ends lost 4 bases and 6 bases respectively, with 8 bases between them. There are 12 residues in the CDR3. Germline lookup yields CDR1 SGHTA and CDR2 FQGNSA.

V and J are TRBV5-6 and TRBJ2-5, with 11 positions matching TRBD2. Germline V lookup: CDR1 SGHDT, CDR2 YYEEEE. This CDR3 is built from 16 residues. Trimming cost V 2 bases and J 2 bases; bases outside gene matches: 5. CDR3: CASSFTSGREQETQYF. The CDR3 region has the DNA TGTGCCAGCAGCTTTACTAGCGGGAGAGAACAAGAGACCCAGTACTTC. Using reference TRBV5-6 and TRBJ2-5 for the parts outside the CDR3, the full variable domain is DAGVTQSPTHLIKTRGQQVTLRCSPKSGHDTVSWYQQALGQGPQFIFQYYEEEERQRGNFPDRFSGHQFPNYSSELNVNALLLGDSALYLCASSFTSGREQETQYFGPGTRLLVL.

This clone was observed once. The chain carries TRBV7-9 and TRBJ1-2; tentatively, D is TRBD1 (5 bases). CDR1 SEHNR and CDR2 FQNEAQ come from the germline V gene (reference sequence). This CDR3 contains 14 residues. Trimming stripped 5 bases from V and 8 bases from J, with 18 bases between. CDR3 nucleotides: TGTGCCAGCAGCCCACCGGAGGGACTGGGCGGCTACACCTTC. Translating it yields CASSPPEGLGGYTF. The whole variable domain, filled in from reference TRBV7-9 and TRBJ1-2, reads DTGVSQNPRHKITKRGQNVTFRCDPISEHNRLYWYRQTLGQGPEFLTYFQNEAQLEKSRLLSDRFSAERPKGSFSTLEIQRTEQGDSAMYLCASSPPEGLGGYTFGSGTRLTVV.

Comments on this clone: Other DNA sequences of this sample code for an identical CDR3. The chain employs TRBV11-2 and TRBJ2-3; D not resolved. CDR1 and CDR2 (germline): SGHAT, FQNNGV. The CDR3 consists of 12 residues. Trimming took off 0 bases at V and 4 bases at J, with 2 bases between the two ends. The CDR3 protein is CASSLESDTQYF. The CDR3 bases are TGTGCCAGCAGCTTAGAATCAGATACGCAGTATTTT.

The rearrangement uses TRBV27 and TRBJ2-1; D is perhaps TRBD2 (6 bases). This CDR3 contains 14 residues. CDR1 is MNHEY, CDR2 SMNVEV, per germline (reference sequence). V was pared by 4 bases and J by 4 bases, with 11 bases between. The CDR3 loop reads CASSWGGRYNEQFF. The CDR3 nucleotides are TGTGCCAGCAGTTGGGGAGGCAGGTACAATGAGCAGTTCTTC.

This chain connects TRBV5-1 to TRBJ2-7; 8 nucleotides align to TRBD1. From germline, CDR1 is SGHRS and CDR2 YFSETQ. The length of the CDR3 is 15 residues. The trim removed 2 bases at V and 7 bases at J, leaving 11 bases unmatched. The CDR3 loop is CASSLAGGISGEQYF. Written as DNA, the CDR3 is TGCGCCAGCAGCTTAGCAGGGGGCATTTCTGGGGAGCAGTACTTC. Drawing the rest from reference TRBV5-1 and TRBJ2-7, the complete variable domain is KAGVTQTPRYLIKTRGQQVTLSCSPISGHRSVSWYQQTPGQGLQFLFEYFSETQRNKGNFPGRFSGRQFSNSRSEMNVSTLELGDSALYLCASSLAGGISGEQYFGPGTRLTVT.

The chain has TRBV11-2 and TRBJ2-1, with D possibly TRBD1 on 6 matching bases. Deletions cut 5 bases from V and 6 bases from J, with 11 bases between. This CDR3 region has 13 residues. Germline CDR1 is SGHAT and CDR2 is FQNNGV. Here the CDR3 DNA reads TGTGCCAGCAGCCTAATGACAGGCAATGAGCAGTTCTTC. Protein sequence: CASSLMTGNEQFF.

The rearrangement uses TRBV9 and TRBJ1-1, with 10 nucleotides matching TRBD1. This CDR3 is built from 17 residues. The junction had 9 bases not matched to a gene; V was cut back by 4 bases and J by 0 bases. In germline, CDR1 is SGDLS, CDR2 YYNGEE. CDR3: CASSPLAGQGMNTEAFF. The CDR3 bases are TGTGCCAGCAGCCCACTCGCGGGACAGGGGATGAACACTGAAGCTTTCTTT.

The gene calls are TRBV23-1 and TRBJ2-7; 13 bases are shared with TRBD2. TRBV23-1 is known as an ORF, though its function is uncertain. V was pared by 7 bases and J by 2 bases, with 8 bases of the junction left unmatched. This CDR3 region has 16 residues. CDR3 loop: CASTSETSGRAYEQYF. The DNA of the CDR3 is TGCGCCAGCACCTCGGAAACTAGCGGGAGGGCCTACGAGCAGTACTTC.

This clone appeared a few times. The V gene is TRBV27, the J gene TRBJ2-5, with TRBD1 matching 12 bases. The CDR3 length is 14 residues. The germline V gene encodes CDR1 MNHEY and CDR2 SMNVEV (reference sequence). Germline trimming cut 6 bases from V and 5 bases from J; bases unmatched to any gene: 4. The CDR3 coding sequence is TGTGCCAGCAGCTGGGACAGGGGGCTGGAGACCCAGTACTTC. Translation: CASSWDRGLETQYF.

The chain employs TRBV5-6 and TRBJ1-2, with D unresolved. V shed 4 bases and J shed 5 bases, with 15 bases lying between them. The CDR3 is made up of 14 amino acids. Looked up from germline, CDR1 is SGHDT and CDR2 is YYEEEE. CDR3 loop: CASSPSWPAYGYTF. The CDR3, as DNA: TGTGCCAGCAGCCCCAGCTGGCCCGCTTATGGCTACACCTTC.

The genes are TRBV6-5 and TRBJ2-3; 13 nucleotides align to TRBD2. This CDR3 contains 14 residues. Looked up from germline, CDR1 is MNHEY and CDR2 is SVGAGI. J gave up 7 bases and V 5 bases, and 3 bases lay outside the gene matches. This CDR3 is CASSQTSGRHTQYF. DNA of the CDR3: TGTGCCAGCAGTCAGACTAGCGGGAGGCATACGCAGTATTTT.

The chain combines TRBV7-9 with TRBJ2-7, with 7 bases lining up with TRBD1. The CDR3 contains 15 residues. Trimming at V came to 7 bases and at J to 6 bases, leaving 15 bases not matched to a gene. Per germline, CDR1 SEHNR and CDR2 FQNEAQ (reference sequence). This CDR3 is CASTPPRGLAPEQYF. CDR3 nucleotides: TGTGCCAGCACCCCTCCGAGGGGGCTGGCGCCCGAGCAGTACTTC.

This CDR3 reads CASSRGYTEAFF. In nucleotides, the CDR3 is TGTGCCAGTAGTCGAGGATACACTGAAGCTTTCTTT. The J gene is TRBJ1-1, the V gene TRBV19; no clear D. V dropped 5 bases and J dropped 3 bases, with 7 bases sitting between them. The CDR3 is 12 residues long. CDR1 and CDR2 (germline): LNHDA, SQIVND (reference sequence).

This chain connects TRBV14 to TRBJ2-1; possibly TRBD2 for D (6 bases). Germline V CDR1 and CDR2: SGHDN, FVKESK. The germline V and J ends were trimmed by 2 bases and 7 bases, with 12 bases remaining between them. CDR3 length: 14 residues. CDR3 nucleotides: TGTGCCAGCAGCCAACCGAGCGGGTCTAATGAGCAGTTCTTC. Protein product: CASSQPSGSNEQFF.

V usage is TRBV5-6 and J usage is TRBJ1-1; D uncertain. The CDR3 covers 13 residues. Deletions cut 2 bases from V and 1 base from J, with 6 bases between. Germline assignment: CDR1 SGHDT and CDR2 YYEEEE. In DNA form, the CDR3 reads TGTGCCAGCAGCTTACTGGCGAACACTGAAGCTTTCTTT. It yields the protein CASSLLANTEAFF.